This TCR beta chain derives from a study of blood T cell repertoires in COVID-19. All enrollees were about 18 to 89 years old and from 25 or so US areas. Germline V gives CDR1 SGHVS, CDR2 FNYEAQ. CDR3 size: 16 residues. V shed 2 bases and J shed 1 base, with 14 bases lying between them. In the original workflow: Counts of nucleated cells, estimated from reference gene primer amplification, were obtained. Sequencing used immunoSEQ multiplex PCR; TCRdb keeps in-frame clones, though not all of them. V and J calls and clone size are copied from that table; D and trimming were computed from the DNA. This sample carries about 400,000 clones, about 83% of them seen once, and the ten largest clones take roughly 9.4%.

This chain connects TRBV7-6 to TRBJ1-1; D call uncertain. Specimen: PBMCs or T cells enriched from blood (not recorded which). The TCR sequence derives from a woman aged 45 to 65 who had recovered from COVID-19. The CDR3 DNA follows: TGTGCCAGCAGCTTAAGTAGCGCGGCGGCGAACACTGAAGCTTTCTTT. Translation: CASSLSSAAANTEAFF.